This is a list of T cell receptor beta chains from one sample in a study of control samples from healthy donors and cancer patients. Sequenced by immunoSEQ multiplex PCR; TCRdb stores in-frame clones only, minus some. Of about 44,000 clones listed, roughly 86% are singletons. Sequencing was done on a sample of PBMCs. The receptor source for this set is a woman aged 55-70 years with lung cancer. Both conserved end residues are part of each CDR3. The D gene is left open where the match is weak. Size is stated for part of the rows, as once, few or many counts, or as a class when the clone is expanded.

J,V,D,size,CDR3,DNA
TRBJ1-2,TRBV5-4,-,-,CASSMVSGDGYTF,TGTGCCAGCAGCATGGTATCGGGAGATGGCTACACCTTC
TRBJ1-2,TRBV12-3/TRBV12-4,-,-,CASRDQGNYGYTF,TGTGCCAGCAGAGATCAGGGGAACTATGGCTACACCTTC
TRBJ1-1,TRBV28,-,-,CASRENVNTEAFF,TGTGCCAGCAGGGAAAATGTGAACACTGAAGCTTTCTTT
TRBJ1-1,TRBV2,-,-,CASKGVRGNTEAFF,TGTGCCAGCAAAGGAGTCAGGGGGAACACTGAAGCTTTCTTT
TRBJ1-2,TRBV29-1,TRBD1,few,CSVGMGQGGGYTF,TGCAGCGTTGGGATGGGACAGGGAGGAGGCTACACCTTC
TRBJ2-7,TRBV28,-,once,CASSLGEGEVLRF,TGTGCCAGCAGTTTGGGGGAAGGGGAAGTCCTGCGCTTC
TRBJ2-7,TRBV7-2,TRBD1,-,CASSRTGGASYEQYF,TGTGCCAGCAGCCGGACAGGGGGCGCTTCCTACGAGCAGTACTTC
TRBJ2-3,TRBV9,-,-,CASSVGPGSGTDTQYF,TGTGCCAGCAGCGTAGGGCCAGGGAGTGGCACAGATACGCAGTATTTT
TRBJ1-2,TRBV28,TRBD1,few,CATLDRGANYGYTF,TGTGCCACCCTTGACAGGGGGGCCAACTATGGCTACACCTTC
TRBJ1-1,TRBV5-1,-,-,CASSLGPNTEAFF,TGCGCCAGCAGCTTGGGCCCTAACACTGAAGCTTTCTTT
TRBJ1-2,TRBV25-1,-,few,CASSETYEGGYTF,TGTGCCAGCAGTGAAACGTATGAGGGCGGCTACACCTTC
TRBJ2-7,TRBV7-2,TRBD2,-,CASSLYGGRISEQYF,TGTGCCAGCAGCTTATATGGCGGGAGAATTAGCGAGCAGTACTTC
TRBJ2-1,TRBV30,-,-,CAWTGERYNEQFF,TGTGCCTGGACAGGAGAACGTTACAATGAGCAGTTCTTC
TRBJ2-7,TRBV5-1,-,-,CASSLDGNYEQYF,TGCGCCAGCAGCTTGGATGGCAACTACGAGCAGTACTTC
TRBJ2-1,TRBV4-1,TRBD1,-,CASSLRGWTGGAGVDNEQFF,TGCGCCAGCAGCCTAAGGGGATGGACAGGGGGCGCAGGGGTTGACAATGAGCAGTTCTTC
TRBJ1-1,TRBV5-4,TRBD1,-,CASSLVQGADEAFF,TGTGCCAGCAGCTTGGTTCAGGGGGCCGATGAAGCTTTCTTT
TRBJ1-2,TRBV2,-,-,CARRHITNYGYTF,TGTGCCAGAAGACACATTACTAACTATGGCTACACCTTC
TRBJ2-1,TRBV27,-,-,CASSLFGVGPGTYNEQFF,TGTGCCAGCAGTTTGTTCGGGGTGGGGCCGGGGACTTACAATGAGCAGTTCTTC
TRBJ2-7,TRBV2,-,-,CASQADSSSYEQYF,TGTGCCAGTCAAGCGGATTCCAGCTCCTACGAGCAGTACTTC
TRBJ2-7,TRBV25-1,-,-,CASSINSYEQYF,TGTGCCAGCAGTATCAACTCCTACGAGCAGTACTTC
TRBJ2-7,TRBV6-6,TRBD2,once,CATSLLADYEQYF,TGTGCCACATCTCTACTAGCGGACTACGAGCAGTACTTC
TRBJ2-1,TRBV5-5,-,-,CASSHTFRENEQFF,TGTGCCAGCAGCCATACCTTTAGGGAGAATGAGCAGTTCTTC
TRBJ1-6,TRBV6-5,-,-,CASRVPGSGSPLHF,TGTGCCAGCAGGGTCCCAGGGAGCGGTTCACCCCTCCACTTT
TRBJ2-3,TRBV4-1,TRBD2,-,CASSPPSAGVRDTQYF,TGCGCCAGCAGCCCCCCCTCAGCGGGAGTGAGAGATACGCAGTATTTT
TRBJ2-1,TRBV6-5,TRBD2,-,CASSPEAGGPDEQFF,TGTGCCAGCAGTCCCGAGGCGGGAGGGCCCGATGAGCAGTTCTTC
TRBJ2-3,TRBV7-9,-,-,CASSLISPDTQYF,TGTGCCAGCAGCTTAATCAGTCCAGATACGCAGTATTTT
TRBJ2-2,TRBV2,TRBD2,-,CASSETLAGVTYTGELFF,TGTGCCAGCAGTGAAACTCTAGCGGGAGTCACGTACACCGGGGAGCTGTTTTTT
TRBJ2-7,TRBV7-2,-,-,CASSGRTDRYEQYF,TGTGCCAGCAGCGGGCGGACAGATAGGTACGAGCAGTACTTC
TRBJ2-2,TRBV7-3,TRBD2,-,CASRLAGTGELFF,TGTGCCAGCAGGTTAGCGGGCACCGGGGAGCTGTTTTTT
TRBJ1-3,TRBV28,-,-,CASSSDVGAGNTIYF,TGTGCCAGCAGTTCGGACGTAGGGGCTGGAAACACCATATATTTT
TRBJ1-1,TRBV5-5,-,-,CASANTGYAEAFF,TGTGCCAGCGCTAATACAGGGTACGCTGAAGCTTTCTTT
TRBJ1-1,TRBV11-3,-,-,CASSPSQVEAFF,TGTGCCAGCAGCCCCAGTCAGGTTGAAGCTTTCTTT